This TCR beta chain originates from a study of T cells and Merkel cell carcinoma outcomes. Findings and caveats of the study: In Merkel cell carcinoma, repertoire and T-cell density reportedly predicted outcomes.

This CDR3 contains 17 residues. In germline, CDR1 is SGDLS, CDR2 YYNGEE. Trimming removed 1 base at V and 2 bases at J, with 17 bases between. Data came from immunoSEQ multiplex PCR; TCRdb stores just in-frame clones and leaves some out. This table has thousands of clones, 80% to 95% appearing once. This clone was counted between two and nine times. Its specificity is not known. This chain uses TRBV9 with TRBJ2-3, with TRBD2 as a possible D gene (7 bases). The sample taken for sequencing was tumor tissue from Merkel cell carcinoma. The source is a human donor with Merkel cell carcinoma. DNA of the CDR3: TGTGCCAGCAGCGTAAAGGGGGAGGGAATGGTCACAGATACGCAGTATTTT. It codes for CASSVKGEGMVTDTQYF.